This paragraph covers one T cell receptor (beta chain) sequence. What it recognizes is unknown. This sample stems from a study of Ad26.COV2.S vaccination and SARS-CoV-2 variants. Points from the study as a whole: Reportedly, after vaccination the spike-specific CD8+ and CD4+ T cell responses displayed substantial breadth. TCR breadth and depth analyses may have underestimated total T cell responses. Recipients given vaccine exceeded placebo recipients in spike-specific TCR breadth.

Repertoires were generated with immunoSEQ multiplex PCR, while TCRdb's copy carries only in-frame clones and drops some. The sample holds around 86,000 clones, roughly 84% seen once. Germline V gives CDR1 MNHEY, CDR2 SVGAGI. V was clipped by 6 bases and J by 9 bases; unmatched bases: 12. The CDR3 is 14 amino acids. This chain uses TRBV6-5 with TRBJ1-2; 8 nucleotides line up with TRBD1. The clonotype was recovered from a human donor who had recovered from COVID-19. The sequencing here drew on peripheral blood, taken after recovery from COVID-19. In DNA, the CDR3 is TGTGCCAGCAGAAGCGGGACAGGCCTGTCGAGCTACACCTTC. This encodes CASRSGTGLSSYTF.